The next 32 T cell receptor beta chains were all read from a single sample in a study of T cell responses to AZD1222 COVID-19 vaccine. Sequenced by immunoSEQ multiplex PCR; TCRdb stores in-frame clones only, minus some. This sample has around 150,000 clones, with 80% to 95% found just once. The source was peripheral blood, collected on day 0 of AZD1222 vaccination. The origin of the receptors is an adult in good health.

V and J are TRBV5-6 and TRBJ1-1; 9 bases line up with TRBD1. V gave up 3 bases and J gave up 9 bases; unmatched junction bases: 3. Germline loops: CDR1 SGHDT, CDR2 YYEEEE. This CDR3 has 12 residues. CDR3 DNA sequence: TGTGCCAGCAGCTCCGGGACAGGGCAAGCTTTCTTT. Translation: CASSSGTGQAFF.

The chain carries TRBV15 and TRBJ2-1, with a weak D call TRBD1 (5 bases). V shed 6 bases and J shed 0 bases, with 12 bases lying between them. The CDR3 covers 15 residues. Germline values: CDR1 LNHNV, CDR2 YYDKDF (reference sequence). Written as DNA, the CDR3 is TGTGCCACCAGACGACAGACCAGCTCCTACAATGAGCAGTTCTTC. It specifies CATRRQTSSYNEQFF.

A word on this clone: Other DNA variants within this sample encode the same CDR3. This rearrangement joins TRBV3-1 (or the pseudogene TRBV3-2) to TRBJ1-1, with D possibly matching TRBD1 (6 bases). Trimming removed 3 bases from V and 5 bases from J, with 7 bases in between. Germline-derived CDR1 and CDR2 are LGHDT and YNNKEL (reference sequence). This CDR3 has 12 amino acids. The CDR3 spells CASSQRGTEAFF. The CDR3 region has the DNA TGTGCCAGCAGCCAGAGGGGGACTGAAGCTTTCTTT.

CDR3 in amino acids: CASSSSGGSYEQYF. The DNA for the CDR3 is TGTGCCAGCAGTAGCAGCGGGGGCTCCTACGAGCAGTACTTC. The J gene is TRBJ2-7, the V gene TRBV6-5; TRBD2 agrees at 8 bases. In germline, CDR1 is MNHEY, CDR2 SVGAGI. CDR3 length: 14 amino acids. V lost 5 bases to trimming and J lost 0 bases; unmatched junction nucleotides: 3.

The chain employs TRBV10-1 and TRBJ2-2; D is unclear. This CDR3 is built from 12 residues. Germline-derived CDR1 and CDR2 are WNHNN and SYGVQD (reference sequence). The germline V and J ends were trimmed by 3 bases and 5 bases, with 4 bases remaining between them. CDR3 nucleotide sequence: TGCGCCAGCAGTGATAGGACCGGGGAGCTGTTTTTT. It is translated as CASSDRTGELFF.

The chain uses TRBV19 and TRBJ2-3, with TRBD2 matching 7 bases. The CDR3 consists of 14 residues. Germline V gene sequence: CDR1 LNHDA, CDR2 SQIVND (reference sequence). Trimming removed 3 bases from V and 1 base from J; junction bases left unmatched: 1. DNA for the CDR3: TGTGCCAGTAGTATCGCGGGGGGCACAGATACGCAGTATTTT. This sequence encodes CASSIAGGTDTQYF.

The chain combines TRBV7-6 with TRBJ1-2, with D possibly matching TRBD1 (5 bases). The CDR3 is 13 residues long. In germline, CDR1 is SGHVS, CDR2 FNYEAQ. V gave up 5 bases and J gave up 3 bases, with 10 bases separating them. The CDR3, as DNA: TGTGCCAGCAGCGCCACGGGGGACTATGGCTACACCTTC. Protein: CASSATGDYGYTF. The full variable domain, with the rest looked up from reference TRBV7-6 and TRBJ1-2, is GAGVSQSPRYKVTKRGQDVALRCDPISGHVSLYWYRQALGQGPEFLTYFNYEAQQDKSGLPNDRFSAERPEGSISTLTIQRTEQRDSAMYRCASSATGDYGYTFGSGTRLTVV.

This clone was detected a few times. The chain links TRBV5-5 to TRBJ2-2, with 10 bases lining up with TRBD2. Trimming at V came to 4 bases and at J to 5 bases, leaving 14 bases not matched to a gene. The CDR3 is made up of 18 amino acids. The germline V gene has CDR1 SGHKS and CDR2 YYEKEE (reference sequence). CDR3 region: CASSPGQYGTSVTGELFF. The CDR3 DNA reads TGTGCCAGCAGCCCGGGACAGTATGGGACTAGCGTTACCGGGGAGCTGTTTTTT. The complete variable domain, with remaining parts taken from reference TRBV5-5 and TRBJ2-2, reads DAGVTQSPTHLIKTRGQQVTLRCSPISGHKSVSWYQQVLGQGPQFIFQYYEKEERGRGNFPDRFSARQFPNYSSELNVNALLLGDSALYLCASSPGQYGTSVTGELFFGEGSRLTVL.

This clone came up once. V usage is TRBV7-2 and J usage is TRBJ2-7; TRBD1 matches at 8 bases. The V gene's germline CDR1 is SGHTA and CDR2 FQGNSA. The CDR3 sequence is 12 residues long. J gave up 7 bases and V 7 bases, and 6 bases lay outside the gene matches. This CDR3 is CASIDRGWEQYF. The CDR3 DNA sequence: TGTGCCAGCATCGACAGGGGATGGGAGCAGTACTTC. Together with reference TRBV7-2 and TRBJ2-7, the CDR3 gives the full variable domain: GAGVSQSPSNKVTEKGKDVELRCDPISGHTALYWYRQSLGQGLEFLIYFQGNSAPDKSGLPSDRFSAERTGGSVSTLTIQRTQQEDSAVYLCASIDRGWEQYFGPGTRLTVT.

V is TRBV9 and J is TRBJ2-7, with D possibly TRBD2 on 5 matching bases. Germline V CDR1 and CDR2: SGDLS, YYNGEE. The length of the CDR3 is 14 residues. V dropped 0 bases and J dropped 6 bases, with 13 bases sitting between them. CDR3 coding DNA: TGTGCCAGCAGCGTAGAGGTACTCGGGGTCGAGCAGTACTTC. Protein: CASSVEVLGVEQYF.

This sequence joins TRBV2 and TRBJ2-7; D may be TRBD1 (6 bases). V gave up 8 bases and J gave up 4 bases, with 18 bases separating them. CDR1 and CDR2 from the germline V gene are SNHLY and FYNNEI. The CDR3 totals 14 residues. CDR3 loop: CASEPVQGGYEQYF. The DNA for the CDR3 is TGTGCCAGCGAGCCTGTACAGGGCGGATACGAGCAGTACTTC. Full variable domain (remainder filled in from reference TRBV2 and TRBJ2-7): EPEVTQTPSHQVTQMGQEVILRCVPISNHLYFYWYRQILGQKVEFLVSFYNNEISEKSEIFDDQFSVERPDGSNFTLKIRSTKLEDSAMYFCASEPVQGGYEQYFGPGTRLTVT.

J is TRBJ2-7 and V is TRBV28; 11 nucleotides agree with TRBD1. This CDR3 comprises 15 residues. Looked up from germline, CDR1 is MDHEN and CDR2 is SYDVKM. After removal of 6 bases from V and 4 bases from J, the junction contained 8 bases not matched to a gene. The CDR3 DNA follows: TGTGCCAGCAGCAGGACAGGGGGCGGCGGGTACGAGCAGTACTTC. It yields the protein CASSRTGGGGYEQYF.

The chain couples TRBV7-9 to TRBJ1-2, with D possibly TRBD1 on 6 matching bases. The germline CDR1 and CDR2 sequences are SEHNR and FQNEAQ (reference sequence). The V gene lost 1 base and the J gene lost 2 bases, with 14 bases spanning the gap. CDR3 size: 16 residues. The CDR3 nucleotides are TGTGCCAGCAGCTTAGAGGGGCACAGGGTCAACTATGGCTACACCTTC. Protein: CASSLEGHRVNYGYTF.

The chain is built from TRBV27 and TRBJ2-7; D unresolved. Germline lookup yields CDR1 MNHEY and CDR2 SMNVEV (reference sequence). The CDR3 spans 12 residues. The V gene lost 4 bases and the J gene lost 6 bases, with 10 bases spanning the gap. As DNA, the CDR3 is TGTGCCAGCAGTTCCCCCACGCGCGAGCAGTACTTC. Translation gives CASSSPTREQYF.

This chain links TRBV5-8 with TRBJ1-2, with TRBD1 identical over 9 bases. Losses at the gene ends were 4 bases for V and 9 bases for J; bases not matched to a gene: 13. Germline-derived CDR1 and CDR2 are SGHTS and YDEGEE. The CDR3 sequence is 15 residues long. This CDR3 reads CASSPPGTGWKSYTF. DNA for the CDR3: TGTGCCAGCAGCCCGCCCGGGACAGGGTGGAAGAGCTACACCTTC.

Details on this clone: This sample also contains other DNA sequences that code for the same CDR3. This chain uses TRBV28 with TRBJ2-7, with 7 nucleotides matching TRBD2. CDR3 size: 12 residues. With 7 bases clipped from V and 3 bases from J, the junction kept 3 bases outside the gene matches. The germline CDR1 and CDR2 sequences are MDHEN and SYDVKM. Written as DNA, the CDR3 is TGTGCCAGCACCCCGGGGGGCTACGAGCAGTACTTC. Protein product: CASTPGGYEQYF.

V usage is TRBV19 and J usage is TRBJ2-7; 9 positions match TRBD1. CDR1 and CDR2 (germline): LNHDA, SQIVND (reference sequence). V was clipped by 4 bases and J by 5 bases; unmatched bases: 6. This CDR3 is built from 14 residues. In nucleotides, the CDR3 is TGTGCCAGTAGTAGACAGGGGGTCAGCGACGAGCAGTACTTC. Its protein is CASSRQGVSDEQYF.

This chain uses TRBV2 with TRBJ2-2, with 8 bases aligning to TRBD2. V lost 2 bases to trimming and J lost 5 bases; unmatched junction nucleotides: 16. Looked up from germline, CDR1 is SNHLY and CDR2 is FYNNEI. The CDR3 loop spans 19 amino acids. CDR3 in DNA: TGTGCCAGCAGTGAAAGGCTCGGGAGGGACGAGACGGGGACCGGGGAGCTGTTTTTT. Its translation is CASSERLGRDETGTGELFF.

The rearrangement links TRBV19 to TRBJ1-1; D might be TRBD1 (5 bases). V lost 5 bases to trimming and J lost 6 bases, with 16 bases between them. Germline assignment: CDR1 LNHDA and CDR2 SQIVND (reference sequence). This CDR3 contains 14 residues. The CDR3 is CASSVDGGGAEAFF. The CDR3 DNA reads TGTGCCAGTAGTGTGGACGGCGGAGGGGCTGAAGCTTTCTTT.

The chain has TRBV11-2 and TRBJ2-5; D is ambiguous. The germline V gene has CDR1 SGHAT and CDR2 FQNNGV. V was clipped by 5 bases and J by 5 bases, with 24 bases between them. This CDR3 has 17 amino acids. The CDR3 spells CASSLRSVVGWDETQYF. DNA for the CDR3: TGTGCCAGCAGCCTCAGAAGCGTCGTAGGGTGGGATGAGACCCAGTACTTC.

The chain is built from TRBV5-1 and TRBJ2-2; 7 nucleotides agree with TRBD2. Germline trimming cut 4 bases from V and 1 base from J; bases unmatched to any gene: 7. This CDR3 comprises 16 residues. The V gene's germline CDR1 is SGHRS and CDR2 YFSETQ. The CDR3, as DNA: TGCGCCAGCAGCCCTTTCGCTAGCGGGAACACCGGGGAGCTGTTTTTT. Its translation is CASSPFASGNTGELFF.

CDR3 coding DNA: TGCGCCAGCAGCCCCCCTTTGAACACTGAAGCTTTCTTT. Protein sequence: CASSPPLNTEAFF. J is TRBJ1-1 and V is TRBV4-1; no clear D. CDR1 and CDR2 from the germline V gene are MGHRA and YSYEKL. This CDR3 is built from 13 residues. Trimming cost V 4 bases and J 0 bases, with 6 bases left between them.

This chain uses TRBV19 with TRBJ1-5; TRBD1 aligns across 8 bases. The V gene end was trimmed by 4 bases and the J gene end by 6 bases; junction bases not matched to a gene: 5. Germline values: CDR1 LNHDA, CDR2 SQIVND (reference sequence). The CDR3 covers 14 residues. CDR3 amino acids: CASSTDRVTQPQHF. The DNA of the CDR3 is TGTGCCAGTAGTACGGACAGGGTGACTCAGCCCCAGCATTTT.

The chain uses TRBV28 and TRBJ2-7; D unresolved. The length of the CDR3 is 12 residues. Trimming cost V 6 bases and J 4 bases, with 10 bases left between them. Germline-derived CDR1 and CDR2 are MDHEN and SYDVKM. CDR3 nucleotide sequence: TGTGCCAGCAGCTTAGACTTATACGAGCAGTACTTC. Encoded protein: CASSLDLYEQYF.

The genes are TRBV27 and TRBJ1-1; D ambiguous. The V end lost 2 bases, the J end lost 0 bases, and 7 bases lay between the germline ends. The germline CDR1 and CDR2 sequences are MNHEY and SMNVEV (reference sequence). The CDR3 runs to 14 residues. The CDR3 DNA sequence: TGTGCCAGCAGTTTAGTTGGCATGAACACTGAAGCTTTCTTT. This codes for CASSLVGMNTEAFF.

The chain combines TRBV28 with TRBJ2-2; weak D call: TRBD2 (6 bases). Germline V gene lookup returns CDR1 MDHEN and CDR2 SYDVKM. V lost 4 bases, J lost 2 bases, and 17 bases lay in between. This CDR3 comprises 17 residues. Written as DNA, the CDR3 is TGTGCCAGCAGTTATTCGTTGACTAGTCTAAACACCGGGGAGCTGTTTTTT. Protein: CASSYSLTSLNTGELFF.

This chain links TRBV2 with TRBJ1-2; 9 positions agree with TRBD1. With V trimmed by 6 bases and J by 4 bases, 9 bases remained unmatched. This CDR3 is 15 amino acids long. Germline assignment: CDR1 SNHLY and CDR2 FYNNEI. The CDR3 sequence is CASSLNRGPGYGYTF. The CDR3 region has the DNA TGTGCCAGCAGCCTCAACAGGGGGCCAGGCTATGGCTACACCTTC.

This clone showed up just a few times. The chain joins TRBV7-9 to TRBJ1-2; D unclear. Trimming took 5 bases from V and 2 from J, leaving 15 bases between them. Germline CDR1 is SEHNR and CDR2 is FQNEAQ (reference sequence). This CDR3 has 15 residues. The CDR3 sequence: CASSPGSLLNYGYTF. The CDR3 DNA reads TGTGCCAGCAGCCCGGGTTCCCTCTTAAACTATGGCTACACCTTC.

The chain recombines TRBV6-5 with TRBJ1-2; 7 bases line up with TRBD1. V lost 5 bases to trimming and J lost 8 bases; unmatched junction nucleotides: 11. The germline CDR1 and CDR2 sequences are MNHEY and SVGAGI. This CDR3 comprises 14 residues. This CDR3 is CASSPGQALGGYTF. CDR3 nucleotide sequence: TGTGCCAGCAGTCCCGGACAGGCCCTAGGGGGCTACACCTTC.

The chain is built from TRBV7-2 and TRBJ2-7, with a tentative D call TRBD1 (6 bases). Germline V gene lookup returns CDR1 SGHTA and CDR2 FQGNSA. This CDR3 comprises 16 residues. V was clipped by 1 base and J by 6 bases, with 19 bases between them. CDR3 amino acids: CASSLVFGGQLSEQYF. The CDR3, as DNA: TGTGCCAGCAGCTTAGTATTTGGGGGCCAGCTGTCCGAGCAGTACTTC.

This clone was recorded only once. The chain couples TRBV6-5 to TRBJ1-2; D might be TRBD1 (6 bases). V dropped 5 bases and J dropped 4 bases, with 11 bases sitting between them. Germline lookup yields CDR1 MNHEY and CDR2 SVGAGI. This CDR3 region has 13 residues. In nucleotides, the CDR3 is TGTGCCAGCAGTCCGACAGGCCCCTATGGCTACACCTTC. It codes for CASSPTGPYGYTF.

V is TRBV7-9 and J is TRBJ2-1; D tentatively reads TRBD1 or TRBD2 (6 bases each). Trimming left V 5 bases short and J 10 bases short, with 18 bases between. The CDR3 consists of 14 residues. CDR1 is SEHNR, CDR2 FQNEAQ, per germline (reference sequence). The CDR3 spells CASSLFQGTVEQFF. CDR3 bases: TGTGCCAGCAGCCTCTTTCAGGGGACTGTAGAGCAGTTCTTC. Filled out from reference TRBV7-9 and TRBJ2-1, the complete variable domain reads DTGVSQNPRHKITKRGQNVTFRCDPISEHNRLYWYRQTLGQGPEFLTYFQNEAQLEKSRLLSDRFSAERPKGSFSTLEIQRTEQGDSAMYLCASSLFQGTVEQFFGPGTRLTVL.